This T cell receptor (beta chain) was sequenced for a study of tumor-infiltrating lymphocytes in primary liver carcinoma. General study results and limits: Tumor-adjacent and tumor-blood pairs showed less overlap than tumor region pairs. A significantly higher top-250-clone fraction was found in tumors than in blood (p = 0.039).

Germline CDR1 WSHSY, CDR2 SAAADI. The CDR3 is made up of 11 amino acids. Both blood RNA, taken from unsorted whole blood, and germline DNA were extracted. TCR beta cDNA was prepared out of roughly 450 ng total RNA by means of a constant-region primer. Employing slightly modified ARM-PCR, three nested multiplex PCR rounds were run, and these gave rise to the TCR beta libraries. Two initial PCR rounds of 10 to 11 cycles each paired TRBV1-TRBV30 forward primers with a C-beta reverse primer. TCRdb re-derived calls from the multiplex PCR reads in MiXCR, one entry per CDR3 protein. The sample holds approximately 310,000 distinct CDR3 sequences, over 55% seen once. Comment on this clonotype: Antigen unknown. The junction and the germline gene differ at one end; a read error may be behind it.

The sequenced sample consisted of peripheral blood. V is TRBV10-2 and J is TRBJ1-1; D is unresolved. The TCR originated in a middle-aged man with primary liver carcinoma and hepatitis B virus infection. CDR3 residues: CTSSEYTEAIF. The CDR3 DNA reads as TGCACCAGCAGTGAGTACACTGAGGCTATCTTT.